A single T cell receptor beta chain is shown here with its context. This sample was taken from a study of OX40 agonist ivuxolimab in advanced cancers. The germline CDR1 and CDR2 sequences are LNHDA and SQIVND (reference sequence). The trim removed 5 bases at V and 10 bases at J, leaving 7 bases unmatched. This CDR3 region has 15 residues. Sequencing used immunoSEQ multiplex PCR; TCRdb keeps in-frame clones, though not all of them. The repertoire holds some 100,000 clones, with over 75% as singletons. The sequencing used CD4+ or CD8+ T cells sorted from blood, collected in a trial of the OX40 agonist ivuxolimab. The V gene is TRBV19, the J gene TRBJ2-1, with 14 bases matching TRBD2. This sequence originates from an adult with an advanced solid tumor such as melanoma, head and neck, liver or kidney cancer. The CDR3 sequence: CASSRTSGRIEEQFF. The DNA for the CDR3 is TGTGCCAGTAGTCGGACTAGCGGGAGGATAGAGGAGCAGTTCTTC.